Listed below are T cell receptor beta chains from one sample, sequenced in a study of blood T cells in healthy people across ages. MiXCR, run by TCRdb on the 5' RACE reads, gives a single entry per CDR3 protein. The data hold over a million distinct CDR3 sequences, with roughly two fifths observed a single time. The sequencing input was blood. The receptors were sampled from a woman aged 18-29 years in good health. The CDR3 runs from the conserved cysteine through the conserved F or W. The D gene is left open where the match is weak. Expanded clones get a size class; other rows say once, few or many, or leave the size out.

J gene,V gene,D gene,clone size,CDR3 DNA,CDR3 protein
TRBJ2-7,TRBV9,NA,NA,TGTGCCAGCAGCTTCCAACCGTTCTACGAGCAGTACTTC,CASSFQPFYEQYF
TRBJ2-5,TRBV5-6,NA,NA,TGTGCCAGCAGCTTGGCCGGCCGGGCAACTGAGCAGTACTTC,CASSLAGRATEQYF
TRBJ1-1,TRBV4-3,NA,NA,TGCGCCAGCAGCCAAGTGCCGGGGTTCCGTACTGAAGCTTTCTTT,CASSQVPGFRTEAFF
TRBJ2-1,TRBV29-1,TRBD2,once,TGCAGCGCGCCCCGACTAGCGGGAGTTATAGATGAGCAGTTCTTC,CSAPRLAGVIDEQFF
TRBJ2-3,TRBV20-1,TRBD2,NA,TGCAGTGCCAATGGGCACTACGGACTAGCGGGGGGGGCGAAGAACACAGATACGCAGTATTTT,CSANGHYGLAGGAKNTDTQYF
TRBJ1-2,TRBV5-8,TRBD1,NA,TGTGCCAGCAGCCTCACCGGGACAGGGGGTCTGGGCTACACCTTC,CASSLTGTGGLGYTF
TRBJ2-3,TRBV20-1,TRBD2,NA,TGCAGTGCTAGACGGCTAGCGGTACCCACAGATACGCAGTATTTT,CSARRLAVPTDTQYF
TRBJ2-3,TRBV12-3/TRBV12-4,NA,many,TGTGCCAGCAGTCCCCTAGGGGGCCCGGGAGGTACGCAGTATTTT,CASSPLGGPGGTQYF
TRBJ1-1,TRBV4-1,NA,few,TGCGCCAGCAGCCTCCGTAAGGGCACCAACACTGAAGCTTTCTTT,CASSLRKGTNTEAFF
TRBJ2-4,TRBV4-2,NA,NA,TGTGCCAGCAGCCAAGATGGGGCGGGAGCCAAAAACATTCAGTACTTC,CASSQDGAGAKNIQYF
TRBJ1-1,TRBV7-2,NA,NA,TGTGCCAGCAGCTTAGTGCTCGGGTACCCTGAAGCTTTCTTT,CASSLVLGYPEAFF
TRBJ2-7,TRBV4-2,NA,few,TGTGCCAGCAGTCGCTCCCAGACTCCCGTAGGCGAGCAGTACTTC,CASSRSQTPVGEQYF
TRBJ1-2,TRBV4-1,NA,NA,TGCGCCAGCAGCCAAGATAGTAGGGGCTATAACTATGGCTACACCTTC,CASSQDSRGYNYGYTF
TRBJ2-2,TRBV12-3/TRBV12-4,NA,NA,TGTGCCAGCAGTCCGGAACATTACACCGGGGAGCTGTTTTTT,CASSPEHYTGELFF
TRBJ1-3,TRBV6-2/TRBV6-3,NA,NA,TGTGCCAGCAGAGCCGACAGACATTATGGAAACACCATATATTTT,CASRADRHYGNTIYF
TRBJ2-1,TRBV20-1,NA,few,TGCAGTGCTAGTCGACTGGGCCTCACGGATGAGCAGTTCTTC,CSASRLGLTDEQFF
TRBJ1-1,TRBV7-6,NA,NA,TGTGCCAGCAGCTCTTCTTGGGAGACTGCTGAAGCTTTCTTT,CASSSSWETAEAFF
TRBJ2-7,TRBV20-1,NA,few,TGCAGTGCGGAGAGGGGACGCGGGTTTCCAGAACCAGGATCGCTCTACGAGCAGTACTTC,CSAERGRGFPEPGSLYEQYF
TRBJ2-7,TRBV6-5,TRBD2,few,TGTGCCAGCAGCGCCACTAGCGGTCCTTCCTACGAGCAGTACTTC,CASSATSGPSYEQYF
TRBJ1-2,TRBV4-1,NA,NA,TGCGCCAGCAGCCAAGAAGTGGTCATCGGCAGGGCCTACTATGGCTACATCTTC,CASSQEVVIGRAYYGYIF
TRBJ2-7,TRBV9,NA,NA,TGTGCCAGCAGCGTAGGGGATGGGGATTGGTCCTACGAGCAGTACTTC,CASSVGDGDWSYEQYF
TRBJ2-1,TRBV5-1,TRBD2,NA,TGCGCCAGCAGACGGACTAGCGGAGACACAAACGAGCAGTTCTTC,CASRRTSGDTNEQFF
TRBJ2-1,TRBV7-8,NA,few,TGTGCCAGCAGCAAGGGACTGTGGAATGAGCAGTTCTTC,CASSKGLWNEQFF
TRBJ1-5,TRBV12-3/TRBV12-4,TRBD1,NA,TGTGCCAGCAGTTTTTGGACAGGGTGGCCCCTAAGCAATCAGCCCCAGCATTTT,CASSFWTGWPLSNQPQHF
TRBJ2-5,TRBV27,TRBD2,NA,TGTGCCAGCAAAGCTAGCGGGGGGACCCAGTACTTC,CASKASGGTQYF
TRBJ2-1,TRBV6-1,NA,many,TGTGCCAGCAGTGAACGGAGCCTCCTCGCTAAGCAGTTCTTC,CASSERSLLAKQFF
TRBJ1-2,TRBV3-1,TRBD1,NA,TGTGCCAGCAGCCGGGAAGGGACAGGGTCATTTGGCTACACCTTC,CASSREGTGSFGYTF
TRBJ2-7,TRBV5-1,TRBD2,NA,TGCGCCAGCAGCGAGCAAAGTGGACTAGCGGGGATAACCTACGAGCAGTACTTC,CASSEQSGLAGITYEQYF
TRBJ1-4,TRBV5-1,NA,few,TGCGCCAGCAGCTGGTTGGGGCTGACTAATGAAAAACTGTTTTTT,CASSWLGLTNEKLFF
TRBJ1-5,TRBV4-3,NA,NA,TGCGCCAGCAGCCAAGATTACAGCTATAGCAATCAGCCCCAGCATTTT,CASSQDYSYSNQPQHF
TRBJ2-3,TRBV5-1,NA,NA,TGCGCCAGCAGCAAAACCCAAGCGGGTATCTACACAGATACGCAGTATTTT,CASSKTQAGIYTDTQYF
TRBJ2-7,TRBV19,TRBD1,NA,TGTGCCAGTAGTCCGGGGACAGGCAACCACGAGCAGTACTTC,CASSPGTGNHEQYF
TRBJ1-2,TRBV12-3/TRBV12-4,TRBD1,NA,TGTGCCAGCAGTTTAACGACAGGGAGAAGACTTGGCTACACCTTC,CASSLTTGRRLGYTF
TRBJ1-2,TRBV25-1,NA,NA,TGTGCCAGCAGAGATTGGGGACGTAGTTACACCTTC,CASRDWGRSYTF
TRBJ2-5,TRBV6-2/TRBV6-3,NA,NA,TGTGCCAGCGACTCGGGGAATGAGCAGTACTTC,CASDSGNEQYF
TRBJ2-1,TRBV12-3/TRBV12-4,TRBD1,NA,TGTGCCAGCAGTTTAAGACAGGGTTCAGAAAATGAGCAGTTCTTC,CASSLRQGSENEQFF
TRBJ2-2,TRBV12-3/TRBV12-4,TRBD2,NA,TGTGCCAGCATTCCCCCGGGGGGGGTGAACACCGGGGAGCTGTTTTTT,CASIPPGGVNTGELFF
TRBJ2-7,TRBV7-2,TRBD2,few,TGTGCCAGCAGCCCCGGGACTAGCGGGAATAATGAGCAGTACTTC,CASSPGTSGNNEQYF
TRBJ2-2,TRBV9,TRBD1,NA,TGTGCCAGCAGCTCGCGGGACAGGGTCAGCGGGGAGCTGTTTTTT,CASSSRDRVSGELFF
TRBJ1-4,TRBV4-1,NA,NA,TGCGCCAGCAGCCAAGATTCAGCAGGGGAAGCAACTAATGAAAAACTGTTTTTT,CASSQDSAGEATNEKLFF
TRBJ1-2,TRBV2,NA,few,TGTGCCAGCCAACCGGATGGCTACACCTTC,CASQPDGYTF
TRBJ1-1,TRBV27,NA,NA,TGTGCCAGCAGTAAGCATCGGAGGGGTGAAGCTTTCTTT,CASSKHRRGEAFF
TRBJ1-2,TRBV28,NA,few,TGTGCCAGCAGTTTGTCTCCAGGCACTTCCTATGGCTACACCTTC,CASSLSPGTSYGYTF
TRBJ2-1,TRBV2,TRBD2,NA,TGTGCCAGCAGGGAAGAGCTCCTAGCGGGGATAAATGAGCAGTTCTTC,CASREELLAGINEQFF
TRBJ2-5,TRBV11-2,TRBD1,NA,TGTGCCAGCAGTCCAAACCAGGGACAGGGCTCCTACAATGAGCAGTACTTC,CASSPNQGQGSYNEQYF
TRBJ1-1,TRBV7-9,NA,few,TGTGCCAGCAGCTTAGTAGGGGTGGACACTGAAGCTTTCTTT,CASSLVGVDTEAFF
TRBJ1-1,TRBV3-1,NA,NA,TGTGCCAGCAGCCAAGAGACACGGGCGAACACTGAAGCTTTCTTT,CASSQETRANTEAFF